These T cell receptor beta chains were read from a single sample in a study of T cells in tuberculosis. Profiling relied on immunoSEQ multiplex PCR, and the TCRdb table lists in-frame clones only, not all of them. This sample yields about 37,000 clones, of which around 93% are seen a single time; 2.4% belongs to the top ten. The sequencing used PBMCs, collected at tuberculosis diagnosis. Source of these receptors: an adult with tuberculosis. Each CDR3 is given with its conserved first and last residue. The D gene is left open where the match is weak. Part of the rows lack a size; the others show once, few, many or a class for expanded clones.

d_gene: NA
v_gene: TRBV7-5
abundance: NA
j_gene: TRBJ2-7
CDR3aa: CVHTYLGATYEQYF
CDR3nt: TGTGTCCACACTTACCTAGGGGCGACCTACGAGCAGTACTTC

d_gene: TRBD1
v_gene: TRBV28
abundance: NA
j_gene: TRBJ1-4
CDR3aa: CARITSWDSPMVSEKLFF
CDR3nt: TGTGCCAGGATTACCTCGTGGGACAGTCCCATGGTAAGTGAAAAACTGTTTTTT

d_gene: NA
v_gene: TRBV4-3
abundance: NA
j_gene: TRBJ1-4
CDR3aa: CASSQETGAPKKLFF
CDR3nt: TGCGCCAGCAGCCAAGAGACAGGCGCCCCTAAAAAACTGTTTTTT

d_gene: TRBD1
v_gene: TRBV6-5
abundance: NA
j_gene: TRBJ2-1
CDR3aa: CASSYPGDRGYNEQFF
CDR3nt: TGTGCCAGCAGTTACCCGGGGGACAGGGGATACAATGAGCAGTTCTTC

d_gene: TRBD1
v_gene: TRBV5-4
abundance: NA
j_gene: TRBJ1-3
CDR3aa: CASSSWTGAGNTIYF
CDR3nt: TGTGCCAGCAGCTCCTGGACAGGGGCCGGAAACACCATATATTTT

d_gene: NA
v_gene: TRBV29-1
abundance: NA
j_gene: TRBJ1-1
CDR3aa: CSVVKQMNTEAFF
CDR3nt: TGCAGCGTTGTAAAACAGATGAACACTGAAGCTTTCTTT

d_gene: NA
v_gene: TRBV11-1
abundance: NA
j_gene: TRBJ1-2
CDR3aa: CASSLGNTRTVGGYTF
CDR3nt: TGTGCCAGCAGCTTAGGTAACACCAGGACAGTCGGTGGCTACACCTTC

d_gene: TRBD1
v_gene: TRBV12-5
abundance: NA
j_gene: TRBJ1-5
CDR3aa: CASGLVLGQGDWPQHF
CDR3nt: TGTGCTAGTGGTTTGGTACTGGGACAGGGGGATTGGCCCCAGCATTTT

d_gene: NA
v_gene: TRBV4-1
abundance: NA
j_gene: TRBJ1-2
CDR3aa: CASSQGGGSPNYGYTF
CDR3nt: TGCGCCAGCAGCCAAGGGGGAGGGTCCCCTAACTATGGCTACACCTTC

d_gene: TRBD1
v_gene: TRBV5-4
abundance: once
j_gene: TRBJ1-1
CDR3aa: CASSRGQGNVNTEAFF
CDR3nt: TGTGCCAGCAGCCGGGGACAGGGCAACGTGAACACTGAAGCTTTCTTT

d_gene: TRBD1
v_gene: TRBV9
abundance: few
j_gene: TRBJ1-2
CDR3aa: CASSPSSKGAPGYGYTF
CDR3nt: TGTGCCAGCAGCCCTAGTAGTAAGGGGGCGCCGGGCTATGGCTACACCTTC

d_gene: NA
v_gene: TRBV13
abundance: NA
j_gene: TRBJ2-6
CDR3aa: CASSRNGVQSRANVLTF
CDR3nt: TGTGCCAGCAGCCGTAACGGAGTACAAAGTCGGGCCAACGTCCTGACTTTC

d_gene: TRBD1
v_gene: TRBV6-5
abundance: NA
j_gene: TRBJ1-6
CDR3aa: CASNAGGSPLHF
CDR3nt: TGTGCCAGCAATGCAGGGGGTTCACCCCTCCACTTT